Listed below are T cell receptor beta chains from one sample, sequenced in a study of cytomegalovirus exposure and HLA in healthy donors. Sequenced by immunoSEQ multiplex PCR; TCRdb stores in-frame clones only, minus some. The table lists fewer than 85,000 clones, around 96% of them singletons, with approximately 1.3% in the top ten. Sequences were obtained from PBMCs. The source is a woman aged 18-35 years in good health and CMV-seronegative. CDR3s include the opening cysteine and the closing phenylalanine or tryptophan. D genes are given only for firm matches. Size tells how often a clone was seen (once, few, many) or the class of an expanded clone, and some rows leave it out.

NA	TRBV7-2	TRBJ1-1	NA	TGTGCCAGCAACTCTCAAGGCGGATACACTGAAGCTTTCTTT	CASNSQGGYTEAFF
NA	TRBV28	TRBJ1-2	NA	TGTGCCAGCAGTCCCCGACACGTCTTGGGCTACACCTTC	CASSPRHVLGYTF
NA	TRBV5-1	TRBJ2-3	NA	TGCGCCAGCAGGCGCCCGGAGGACACAGATACGCAGTATTTT	CASRRPEDTDTQYF
NA	TRBV5-8	TRBJ2-1	NA	TGTGCCAGCAGCTTGGTTCCTTCGAGCTCCTACAATGAGCAGTTCTTC	CASSLVPSSSYNEQFF
NA	TRBV5-4	TRBJ2-7	NA	TGTGCCAGCAGCCCCACCGGTGAGGCGGGACTCTACGAGCAGTACTTC	CASSPTGEAGLYEQYF
NA	TRBV19	TRBJ1-2	NA	TGTGCCAGTAAAAAGGACTCGTGGGCATCGAACTATGGCTACACCTTC	CASKKDSWASNYGYTF
NA	TRBV7-6	TRBJ2-7	TRBD1	TGTGCCAGCAGCGGAACCGGGACAGAGTCATACGAGCAGTACTTC	CASSGTGTESYEQYF
NA	TRBV10-3	TRBJ1-4	TRBD1	TGTGCCGCCCAGGGGGATGAAAAACTGTTTTTT	CAAQGDEKLFF
NA	TRBV10-3	TRBJ1-2	NA	TGTGCCATCAGTGAGGAAACAGCCACTAACTATGGCTACACCTTC	CAISEETATNYGYTF
NA	TRBV30	TRBJ2-7	TRBD1	TGTGCCTGGGGGCCGGGACAGGCCGACTACGAGCAGTACTTC	CAWGPGQADYEQYF
NA	TRBV27	TRBJ2-7	NA	TGTGCCAGCGCTAGCCCGGGGTATTCCTACGAGCAGTACTTC	CASASPGYSYEQYF
NA	TRBV10-3	TRBJ2-3	TRBD2	TGTGCCATCAATCTAGCGGGAGGAGATACGCAGTATTTT	CAINLAGGDTQYF
NA	TRBV6-4	TRBJ2-2	TRBD2	TGTGCCAGCAGTGCCGCGGGAGGGAACACCGGGGAGCTGTTTTTT	CASSAAGGNTGELFF
NA	TRBV28	TRBJ2-7	TRBD1	TGTGCCAGCAGTTTCGGGACAGGGGCTGGAGAGCAGTACTTC	CASSFGTGAGEQYF
NA	TRBV18	TRBJ2-1	TRBD2	TGTGCCAGCTCACGTTGGACTAGCGGGAGCCAGAGCTCCTACAATGAGCAGTTCTTC	CASSRWTSGSQSSYNEQFF
NA	TRBV28	TRBJ2-3	TRBD1	TGTGCCAGCAGTTTTGCCGGGACAGGGGGAACAGATACGCAGTATTTT	CASSFAGTGGTDTQYF
NA	TRBV25-1	TRBJ2-5	NA	TGTGCCAGCACCGCCCCGGTCCTCCAAGAGACCCAGTACTTC	CASTAPVLQETQYF
NA	TRBV27	TRBJ2-7	NA	TGTGCCAGCAGTTTTGTACGGAAACTGGAGACCTACGAGCAGTACTTC	CASSFVRKLETYEQYF
NA	TRBV10-3	TRBJ2-7	NA	TGTGCCATCAGCCGCCTTGGGCAGGGGTGGAACTACGAGCAGTACTTC	CAISRLGQGWNYEQYF
NA	TRBV19	TRBJ2-6	TRBD2	TGTGCCAGTAGTATCAATCGACTAGCGGCCTCTGGGGCCAACGTCCTGACTTTC	CASSINRLAASGANVLTF
NA	TRBV7-6	TRBJ1-1	TRBD1	TGTGCCAGCAGCGCAAGACAGGGGGCGCAGACGAACACTGAAGCTTTCTTT	CASSARQGAQTNTEAFF
NA	TRBV6-5	TRBJ2-7	TRBD1	TGTGCCAGCAGTTACGGGGCAGGGGGCCTATACGAGCAGTACTTC	CASSYGAGGLYEQYF
few	TRBV13	TRBJ2-1	TRBD1	TGTGCCAGCAGCTGGGCCCAGGTAGGGGGCCAGGCCTACAATGAGCAGTTCTTC	CASSWAQVGGQAYNEQFF
NA	TRBV7-2	TRBJ1-4	NA	TGTGCCAGCAGAGAGGCAGGGGCTGAAAAACTGTTTTTT	CASREAGAEKLFF
NA	TRBV28	TRBJ1-4	NA	TGTGCCAGCAGTGCTACTCAGGGAAGGGGAGAAAAACTGTTTTTT	CASSATQGRGEKLFF
once	TRBV5-1	TRBJ2-2	TRBD2	TGCGCCAGCAGCTTGGCCGGAGGGCGGGAGGACACCGGGGAGCTGTTTTTT	CASSLAGGREDTGELFF
NA	TRBV6-1	TRBJ1-5	NA	TGTGCCAGCAGAAGCAATAGCAATCAGCCCCAGCATTTT	CASRSNSNQPQHF